Shown below are 19 T cell receptor beta chains from a single sample sequenced in a study of naive and memory T cell subsets. An equimolar mix of two oligonucleotides served as the beta constant-region primer for TRBC1 and TRBC2. Ligated cDNA was amplified by four rounds of PCR with nested alpha and beta constant-region primers and SP2. One entry per CDR3 protein, called by TCRdb with MiXCR from the UMI-ligation and nested PCR reads. The sample lists 80,000 to 95,000 distinct CDR3 sequences, about 8.2% seen once, with 1.2% in the top ten. Source material: naive CD8+ T cells from blood. The receptor set was obtained from a human donor in good health.

The chain recombines TRBV9 with TRBJ1-6; no reliable D call. The CDR3 length is 12 residues. Per germline, CDR1 SGDLS and CDR2 YYNGEE. V was cut by 0 bases and J by 13 bases, with 8 bases left in between. The CDR3 DNA reads as TGTGCCAGCAGCGTAGATGGGAGGCCCCTCCACTTT. It translates to CASSVDGRPLHF.

As DNA, the CDR3 is TGTGCCAGCAGTTACCAGGCTAGCGGCAGCACAGATACGCAGTATTTT. Amino acids: CASSYQASGSTDTQYF. The chain is built from TRBV6-5 and TRBJ2-3; 7 bases line up with TRBD2. The germline V gene has CDR1 MNHEY and CDR2 SVGAGI. There are 16 residues in the CDR3. Trimming cost V 2 bases and J 0 bases; bases outside gene matches: 5.

Ten or more counts support this clonotype. The chain couples TRBV11-2 to TRBJ2-5; D gene ambiguous. CDR3 length equals 16 residues. V was clipped by 1 base and J by 3 bases, with 15 bases between them. Germline assignment: CDR1 SGHAT and CDR2 FQNNGV. As DNA, the CDR3 is TGTGCCAGCAGCTTAGTGGTGACGGAGCTTAAAGAGACCCAGTACTTC. It translates to CASSLVVTELKETQYF. Based on the CDR3 plus reference TRBV11-2 and TRBJ2-5, the full variable domain is EAGVAQSPRYKIIEKRQSVAFWCNPISGHATLYWYQQILGQGPKLLIQFQNNGVVDDSQLPKDRFSAERLKGVDSTLKIQPAKLEDSAVYLCASSLVVTELKETQYFGPGTRLLVL.

This clonotype was seen a handful of times. The chain is built from TRBV25-1 and TRBJ2-7; tentatively, D is TRBD2 (5 bases). The CDR3 extends over 13 amino acids. The V end lost 4 bases, the J end lost 2 bases, and 9 bases lay between the germline ends. Germline V gives CDR1 MGHDK, CDR2 SYGVNS. The CDR3 DNA is TGTGCCAGCAGTGGCGTCGGGACCTACGAGCAGTACTTC. Protein product: CASSGVGTYEQYF.

The V call is TRBV24-1, the J call TRBJ2-1; TRBD1 might be the D (5 bases). The germline V gene encodes CDR1 KGHDR and CDR2 SFDVKD. V shed 0 bases and J shed 9 bases, with 8 bases lying between them. The CDR3 totals 13 residues. Written as DNA, the CDR3 is TGTGCCACCAGTGATTTGAGAAGGGGTGAGCAGTTCTTC. This codes for CATSDLRRGEQFF.

The rearrangement uses TRBV5-5 and TRBJ1-2; TRBD1 matches at 9 bases. V shed 3 bases, J shed 8 bases, and the junction held 14 bases outside the gene matches. The CDR3 has 16 amino acids. In germline, CDR1 is SGHKS, CDR2 YYEKEE (reference sequence). This CDR3 reads CASSSPSGTGTEGYTF. The CDR3 region has the DNA TGTGCCAGCAGCTCCCCGTCGGGGACAGGGACAGAGGGCTACACCTTC.

A few counts support this clonotype. The rearrangement uses TRBV27 and TRBJ2-1, with TRBD2 matching over 10 bases. V shed 6 bases, J shed 6 bases, and the junction held 8 bases outside the gene matches. Germline assignment: CDR1 MNHEY and CDR2 SMNVEV (reference sequence). The CDR3 length is 15 residues. CDR3 region: CASRTGTSVLNEQFF. The CDR3 DNA reads as TGTGCCAGCAGAACCGGGACTAGCGTACTCAATGAGCAGTTCTTC.

The chain uses TRBV15 and TRBJ2-1; 9 bases fit TRBD2. In germline, CDR1 is LNHNV, CDR2 YYDKDF (reference sequence). J lost 5 bases, V lost 8 bases, and 4 bases had no gene match. This CDR3 comprises 13 residues. The CDR3: CATGGLANNEQFF. The CDR3 DNA sequence: TGTGCCACCGGGGGACTAGCAAACAATGAGCAGTTCTTC.

This rearrangement joins TRBV7-9 to TRBJ2-5; unclear D gene. V lost 4 bases to trimming and J lost 0 bases, with 9 bases between them. CDR1 SEHNR and CDR2 FQNEAQ come from the germline V gene (reference sequence). This CDR3 region has 14 residues. CDR3 region: CASSSPGNQETQYF. The CDR3, as DNA: TGTGCCAGCAGCTCTCCCGGAAACCAAGAGACCCAGTACTTC.

The rearrangement links TRBV29-1 to TRBJ1-2; D is perhaps TRBD1 (5 bases). The CDR3 contains 15 residues. Trimming stripped 5 bases from V and 4 bases from J, with 20 bases between. Germline V gene data show CDR1 as SQVTM and CDR2 as ANQGSEA. Here the CDR3 reads CSVYTTRGEGYGYTF. CDR3 in DNA: TGCAGCGTTTACACAACCAGAGGGGAGGGCTATGGCTACACCTTC.

The chain joins TRBV7-9 to TRBJ2-7, with D possibly matching TRBD1 (6 bases). The CDR3 extends over 16 amino acids. From germline, CDR1 is SEHNR and CDR2 FQNEAQ (reference sequence). Trimming stripped 5 bases from V and 0 bases from J, with 17 bases between. The chain's CDR3 is CASSLLGRQDSYEQYF. In DNA form, the CDR3 reads TGTGCCAGCAGCCTGTTAGGGAGACAGGACTCCTACGAGCAGTACTTC. Complete variable domain (other parts from reference TRBV7-9 and TRBJ2-7): DTGVSQNPRHKITKRGQNVTFRCDPISEHNRLYWYRQTLGQGPEFLTYFQNEAQLEKSRLLSDRFSAERPKGSFSTLEIQRTEQGDSAMYLCASSLLGRQDSYEQYFGPGTRLTVT.

The chain links TRBV2 to TRBJ2-1, with no clear D. V lost 3 bases to trimming and J lost 3 bases, with 18 bases between them. Per germline, CDR1 SNHLY and CDR2 FYNNEI. The CDR3 sequence is 17 residues long. The CDR3 protein is CASSDSRTSAIYNEQFF. The DNA for the CDR3 is TGTGCCAGCAGTGACTCTAGGACCTCGGCAATCTACAATGAGCAGTTCTTC.

This clonotype has ten or more counts. The chain combines TRBV10-1 with TRBJ2-1; 10 bases agree with TRBD2. This CDR3 region has 14 residues. From germline, CDR1 is WNHNN and CDR2 SYGVQD (reference sequence). J was trimmed by 8 bases and V by 4 bases; bases with no gene match: 5. CDR3 DNA: TGCGCCAGCAGTGCTAGCGGGAGTCTTGATGAGCAGTTCTTC. The encoded protein is CASSASGSLDEQFF.

This clonotype came up a few times. This sequence joins TRBV11-2 and TRBJ2-2, with D hard to call. Between the trimmed V and J ends, which lost 2 bases and 2 bases, there was a span of 9 bases. CDR3 length: 15 residues. CDR1 is SGHAT, CDR2 FQNNGV, per germline. CDR3 nucleotide sequence: TGTGCCAGCAGCTTACAACTGGGAAACACCGGGGAGCTGTTTTTT. Encoded protein: CASSLQLGNTGELFF.

Only a few counts were recorded for this clonotype. This chain uses TRBV20-1 with TRBJ2-7; either TRBD1 or TRBD2 may fit D (5 bases each). Trimming stripped 0 bases from V and 2 bases from J, with 14 bases between. Germline loops: CDR1 DFQATT, CDR2 SNEGSKA (reference sequence). CDR3 length equals 15 residues. The DNA for the CDR3 is TGCAGTGCTAGAGACCCCCTGCAGGGAGCCTACGAGCAGTACTTC. Protein product: CSARDPLQGAYEQYF.

The V and J genes are TRBV7-6 and TRBJ2-1; 7 bases are a match to TRBD2. Germline CDR1 SGHVS, CDR2 FNYEAQ. The CDR3 runs 16 residues. V was clipped by 5 bases and J by 6 bases; unmatched bases: 13. CDR3: CASSPWGGSISNEQFF. The DNA of the CDR3 is TGTGCCAGCAGCCCTTGGGGCGGGAGCATAAGCAATGAGCAGTTCTTC.

This clonotype has only a few counts. This chain uses TRBV29-1 with TRBJ2-1; D may correspond to TRBD1 or TRBD2 (6 bases each). V lost 6 bases, J lost 7 bases, and 10 bases lay in between. The CDR3 has 11 residues. CDR1 and CDR2 (germline): SQVTM, ANQGSEA. CDR3 residues: CSVVGGNEQFF. The CDR3 nucleotides are TGCAGCGTAGTAGGGGGGAATGAGCAGTTCTTC.

V gene TRBV6-5 combines with J gene TRBJ1-6; D is possibly TRBD1 (5 bases). The V gene lost 0 bases and the J gene lost 7 bases, with 10 bases spanning the gap. The CDR3 contains 15 residues. Per germline, CDR1 MNHEY and CDR2 SVGAGI. The CDR3 spells CASSYSGTANSPLHF. The CDR3 nucleotides are TGTGCCAGCAGTTACTCGGGGACGGCAAATTCACCCCTCCACTTT.

This clonotype was detected ten times or more. The J gene is TRBJ1-1, the V gene TRBV7-9; no firm D call. Per germline, CDR1 SEHNR and CDR2 FQNEAQ (reference sequence). V gave up 6 bases and J gave up 3 bases, with 17 bases separating them. This CDR3 spans 15 amino acids. CDR3 coding DNA: TGTGCCAGCAGATCACGGTCGGGCGTAGACACTGAAGCTTTCTTT. Protein: CASRSRSGVDTEAFF.